Shown below are 18 T cell receptor beta chains from a single sample sequenced in a study of blood T cell repertoires in COVID-19. Using immunoSEQ multiplex PCR, the repertoire was profiled, and TCRdb retains in-frame clones only, with some absent. The table records some 190,000 clones, about 76% of them present only once. The material sequenced was peripheral blood. Source of these receptors: a woman aged 50 to 65 with active or convalescent COVID-19.

This chain joins TRBV7-2 and TRBJ2-3; 9 bases agree with TRBD2. CDR1 and CDR2 (germline): SGHTA, FQGNSA. CDR3 length: 16 residues. V lost 3 bases to trimming and J lost 9 bases; unmatched junction nucleotides: 13. The CDR3 nucleotides are TGTGCCAGCAGCTTCCCCGGGGAGACTAGCGGAAGCACGCAGTATTTT. Its protein is CASSFPGETSGSTQYF. The full variable domain, in which reference TRBV7-2 and TRBJ2-3 provide the parts outside the CDR3, is GAGVSQSPSNKVTEKGKDVELRCDPISGHTALYWYRQSLGQGLEFLIYFQGNSAPDKSGLPSDRFSAERTGGSVSTLTIQRTQQEDSAVYLCASSFPGETSGSTQYFGPGTRLTVL.

The chain couples TRBV23-1 to TRBJ1-6; a possible D gene is TRBD1 (6 bases). TRBV23-1 is classed as an ORF, of uncertain function. Trimming shortened V by 8 bases and J by 6 bases, and 17 bases separated the two germline ends. There are 15 residues in the CDR3. The CDR3 nucleotides read TGCGCCAGCCGACACAATGGACAGACTAATTCACCCCTCCACTTT. As protein: CASRHNGQTNSPLHF.

This clone was found a few times. J is TRBJ2-7 and V is TRBV5-4; TRBD1 agrees at 11 bases. The CDR3 runs to 16 residues. The germline V gene has CDR1 SGHNT and CDR2 YYREEE (reference sequence). The J segment lost 2 bases and the V segment lost 0 bases, leaving 4 bases of the junction unmatched. The DNA for the CDR3 is TGTGCCAGCAGCTTGGAAAGGGACAGGGGGACCTACGAGCAGTACTTC. This sequence encodes CASSLERDRGTYEQYF.

The V gene is TRBV18, the J gene TRBJ1-2; 9 positions match TRBD1. Germline V lookup: CDR1 KGHSH, CDR2 LQKENI. Unmatched junction bases numbered 13, after V lost 6 bases and J lost 8 bases. This CDR3 is built from 15 residues. CDR3 amino acids: CASSPSMTGGEGYTF. CDR3 in DNA: TGTGCCAGCTCTCCTTCAATGACAGGGGGAGAGGGCTACACCTTC.

This chain joins TRBV19 and TRBJ1-5; a possible D gene is TRBD1 (5 bases). Germline CDR1 and CDR2: LNHDA and SQIVND (reference sequence). CDR3 length: 14 amino acids. V dropped 6 bases and J dropped 4 bases, with 13 bases sitting between them. The CDR3: CASSPMGGNQPQHF. The CDR3 region has the DNA TGTGCCAGTAGCCCAATGGGGGGGAATCAGCCCCAGCATTTT.

The chain uses TRBV7-9 and TRBJ2-5, with TRBD1 identical over 7 bases. V lost 0 bases to trimming and J lost 0 bases; unmatched junction nucleotides: 1. From germline, CDR1 is SEHNR and CDR2 FQNEAQ (reference sequence). The CDR3 runs to 15 residues. The CDR3 is CASSLAGQNQETQYF. In DNA form, the CDR3 reads TGTGCCAGCAGCTTAGCGGGACAGAACCAAGAGACCCAGTACTTC.

At least ten counts were recorded for this clone. J is TRBJ2-7 and V is TRBV7-9, with TRBD2 identical over 8 bases. CDR1 SEHNR and CDR2 FQNEAQ come from the germline V gene (reference sequence). CDR3 length equals 17 residues. Trimming took 4 bases from V and 4 from J; bases not matched to a gene: 15. CDR3: CASSSGSGVAGTYEQYF. CDR3 in DNA: TGTGCCAGCAGCTCCGGTAGTGGAGTAGCGGGAACGTACGAGCAGTACTTC.

This chain connects TRBV19 to TRBJ1-3; 8 bases are shared with TRBD1. Trimming at V came to 5 bases and at J to 4 bases, leaving 7 bases not matched to a gene. The CDR3 spans 15 residues. Germline assignment: CDR1 LNHDA and CDR2 SQIVND (reference sequence). Here the CDR3 DNA reads TGTGCCAGTAGTCACTCGGACAGGGACGGAAACACCATATATTTT. Translating it yields CASSHSDRDGNTIYF.

This chain links TRBV7-2 with TRBJ2-1, with D unresolved. The germline V and J ends were trimmed by 1 base and 2 bases, with 3 bases remaining between them. CDR1 SGHTA and CDR2 FQGNSA come from the germline V gene. This CDR3 is 13 amino acids long. The CDR3 here is CASSLVTYNEQFF. The CDR3 DNA is TGTGCCAGCAGCTTAGTAACCTACAATGAGCAGTTCTTC.

V and J are TRBV10-3 and TRBJ2-1; 15 bases map to TRBD2. Looked up from germline, CDR1 is ENHRY and CDR2 is SYGVKD. The CDR3 sequence is 17 residues long. The V gene end was trimmed by 5 bases and the J gene end by 5 bases; junction bases not matched to a gene: 7. The CDR3 DNA reads TGTGCCATCAGTCGCGGACTAGCGGGAGGGCTGGACAATGAGCAGTTCTTC. This sequence encodes CAISRGLAGGLDNEQFF.

The chain uses TRBV5-8 and TRBJ2-3; maybe TRBD2 (6 bases). Trimming left V 4 bases short and J 0 bases short, with 9 bases between. Germline CDR1 reads SGHTS; CDR2 reads YDEGEE. The CDR3 sequence is 14 residues long. The DNA for the CDR3 is TGTGCCAGCAGCCCTAGCGTTAGCACAGATACGCAGTATTTT. The encoded protein is CASSPSVSTDTQYF.

The chain employs TRBV4-3 and TRBJ2-7; 7 nucleotides agree with TRBD2. CDR1 and CDR2 from the germline V gene are LGHNA and YSLEER. The V and J ends lost 0 bases and 0 bases, in that order; junction bases with no gene match: 5. The CDR3 covers 16 residues. DNA for the CDR3: TGCGCCAGCAGCCAAGATCCAATAGCGGGCTCCTACGAGCAGTACTTC. This sequence encodes CASSQDPIAGSYEQYF.

This clone was counted between two and nine times. The chain combines TRBV19 with TRBJ1-1; D perhaps matches TRBD1 (5 bases). CDR3 length: 13 amino acids. Trimming pared 5 bases from V and 5 bases from J, leaving 12 bases between. Germline CDR1 reads LNHDA; CDR2 reads SQIVND (reference sequence). CDR3 bases: TGTGCCAGTAGTTCAAGGGGTACGACTGAAGCTTTCTTT. It translates to CASSSRGTTEAFF.

This clone came up many times. This chain connects TRBV19 to TRBJ2-7, with 8 bases matching TRBD1. The CDR3 has 14 amino acids. CDR1 is LNHDA and CDR2 is SQIVND in the germline V gene (reference sequence). V was clipped by 5 bases and J by 4 bases; unmatched bases: 7. CDR3 in amino acids: CASSGPGQEYEQYF. The CDR3 nucleotides are TGTGCCAGTAGTGGCCCGGGACAGGAGTACGAGCAGTACTTC.

The chain joins TRBV4-1 to TRBJ2-1, with 7 nucleotides matching TRBD2. The CDR3 totals 18 residues. V lost 0 bases and J lost 0; bases outside the gene matches: 8. In germline, CDR1 is MGHRA, CDR2 YSYEKL. CDR3 sequence (DNA): TGCGCCAGCAGCCAAGATCGGAGGGCTAGCGGCTCCTACAATGAGCAGTTCTTC. The encoded protein is CASSQDRRASGSYNEQFF.

The genes are TRBV2 and TRBJ1-5, with D possibly being TRBD1 (6 bases). Per the germline V gene, CDR1 is SNHLY and CDR2 is FYNNEI. Trimming removed 3 bases from V and 3 bases from J, with 12 bases in between. The CDR3 extends over 15 amino acids. The CDR3 bases are TGTGCCAGCAGTGATCCAGGGGCGGTCAATCAGCCCCAGCATTTT. Translating it yields CASSDPGAVNQPQHF. Filled out from reference TRBV2 and TRBJ1-5, the complete variable domain reads EPEVTQTPSHQVTQMGQEVILRCVPISNHLYFYWYRQILGQKVEFLVSFYNNEISEKSEIFDDQFSVERPDGSNFTLKIRSTKLEDSAMYFCASSDPGAVNQPQHFGDGTRLSIL.

The rearrangement links TRBV7-3 to TRBJ2-3; 12 bases agree with TRBD2. Per the germline V gene, CDR1 is SGHTA and CDR2 is FQGTGA. V shed 0 bases, J shed 3 bases, and the junction held 7 bases outside the gene matches. The CDR3 sequence is 18 residues long. Here the CDR3 DNA reads TGTGCCAGCAGCTTAACACCCCCTAGCGGGGGGGCTACAGATACGCAGTATTTT. Protein product: CASSLTPPSGGATDTQYF.

The CDR3 sequence is CAWSPGTGKWYGYTF. CDR3 DNA: TGTGCCTGGAGCCCTGGGACAGGGAAATGGTATGGCTACACCTTC. The chain links TRBV30 to TRBJ1-2, with 9 positions matching TRBD1. The CDR3 contains 15 residues. After removal of 3 bases from V and 5 bases from J, the junction contained 10 bases not matched to a gene. Germline V gene lookup returns CDR1 GTSNPN and CDR2 SVGIG (reference sequence).